The TCR beta chain described here comes from a study of T cell repertoires in cytomegalovirus infection. Study context: Signatures in public TCR beta sequences pointed to both CMV infection and matching HLA type.

Findings and caveats of the study: Clonotypes of TCR beta that were HLA-C-restricted and CMV-specific dominated the ex vivo response.

TCRdb analysed the reads with MiXCR anew, one entry per CDR3 protein. The sample shows more than 400,000 distinct CDR3 sequences, less than 30% of them seen only once. Turning to this clonotype: Its antigen is still unknown.

This TCR was recovered from a human donor in good health (CMV status not recorded). Some clones in this sample may be carry-over from other donors' samples. Sequencing was performed on PBMCs.

CDR3 sequence: CATAGLAEGNEQFF. The CDR3 region has the DNA TGTGCCACCGCCGGACTAGCGGAGGGGAATGAGCAGTTCTTC. This sequence joins TRBV24-1 and TRBJ2-1, with 10 nucleotides matching TRBD2. With 9 bases clipped from V and 7 bases from J, the junction kept 8 bases outside the gene matches. The length of the CDR3 is 14 residues. Per the germline V gene, CDR1 is KGHDR and CDR2 is SFDVKD.